Listed here are 6 T cell receptor beta chains from one sample, sequenced in a study of Ad26.COV2.S vaccination and SARS-CoV-2 variants. Documented treatment: roughly 20 received Ad26.COV2.S at low or high dose, single or two shots; 5 received placebo; per-sample allocation not given. The samples were gathered on day 63 after the first injection of vaccine or placebo. TCRdb's table, derived via immunoSEQ multiplex PCR, lists solely in-frame clones and lacks some. There are about 330,000 clones in the sample; about nine tenths occur only once, and roughly 6% lies in the top ten. Sample: peripheral blood, taken in a trial of Ad26.COV2.S vaccine versus placebo. The receptor source for this set is a person aged 18-60 years who received the Ad26.COV2.S COVID-19 vaccine or a placebo.

The chain employs TRBV28 and TRBJ2-7, with 9 bases identical to TRBD1. The germline gives CDR1 MDHEN, CDR2 SYDVKM. V shed 6 bases and J 3 bases; nucleotides not matched to a gene: 3. The CDR3 contains 13 residues. CDR3 sequence reads: CASRGQGIYEQYV. CDR3 DNA sequence: TGTGCCAGCAGGGGACAGGGCATCTACGAGCAGTACGTC.

V usage is TRBV5-6 and J usage is TRBJ2-1, with 7 bases aligning to TRBD2. V gave up 0 bases and J gave up 7 bases; unmatched junction bases: 16. The CDR3 has 18 amino acids. CDR1 is SGHDT, CDR2 YYEEEE, per germline. CDR3 coding DNA: TGTGCCAGCAGCTTGGGGGGTAAGCGGGATAAGAAAGGGAATGAGCAGTTCTTC. Amino acids: CASSLGGKRDKKGNEQFF.

The J gene is TRBJ1-5, the V gene TRBV4-3; possibly TRBD1 for D (6 bases). Trimming left V 0 bases short and J 9 bases short, with 18 bases between. CDR1 and CDR2 from the germline V gene are LGHNA and YSLEER. The CDR3 runs to 16 residues. The DNA of the CDR3 is TGCGCCAGCAGCCAAGAATGGGCAGGGGCCTTGGGGCCCCAGCATTTT. Amino acid sequence: CASSQEWAGALGPQHF.

This chain links TRBV6-5 with TRBJ2-3; D is uncertain. Germline CDR1 is MNHEY and CDR2 is SVGAGI. There are 13 residues in the CDR3. The ends were cut back, 10 bases at V and 2 bases at J, with 13 bases in the middle. The CDR3 loop reads CATQKDTTDTQYF. CDR3 DNA sequence: TGTGCCACCCAGAAAGACACCACAGATACGCAGTATTTT.

V gene TRBV6-5 combines with J gene TRBJ2-7, with 8 bases that match TRBD1. The germline gives CDR1 MNHEY, CDR2 SVGAGI. The CDR3 runs to 13 residues. Trimming at V came to 6 bases and at J to 0 bases, leaving 1 base not matched to a gene. CDR3 sequence reads: CASRGQGSYEQYF. The CDR3 coding sequence is TGTGCCAGCAGAGGACAGGGCTCCTACGAGCAGTACTTC.

The V gene is TRBV5-4, the J gene TRBJ1-1; D is unclear. The V and J ends lost 5 bases and 9 bases respectively, with 20 bases between them. There are 14 residues in the CDR3. CDR1 and CDR2 (germline): SGHNT, YYREEE (reference sequence). The DNA for the CDR3 is TGTGCCAGCAGTCTGGAGGCGGGCGTCCGACAAGCTTTCTTT. It specifies CASSLEAGVRQAFF.